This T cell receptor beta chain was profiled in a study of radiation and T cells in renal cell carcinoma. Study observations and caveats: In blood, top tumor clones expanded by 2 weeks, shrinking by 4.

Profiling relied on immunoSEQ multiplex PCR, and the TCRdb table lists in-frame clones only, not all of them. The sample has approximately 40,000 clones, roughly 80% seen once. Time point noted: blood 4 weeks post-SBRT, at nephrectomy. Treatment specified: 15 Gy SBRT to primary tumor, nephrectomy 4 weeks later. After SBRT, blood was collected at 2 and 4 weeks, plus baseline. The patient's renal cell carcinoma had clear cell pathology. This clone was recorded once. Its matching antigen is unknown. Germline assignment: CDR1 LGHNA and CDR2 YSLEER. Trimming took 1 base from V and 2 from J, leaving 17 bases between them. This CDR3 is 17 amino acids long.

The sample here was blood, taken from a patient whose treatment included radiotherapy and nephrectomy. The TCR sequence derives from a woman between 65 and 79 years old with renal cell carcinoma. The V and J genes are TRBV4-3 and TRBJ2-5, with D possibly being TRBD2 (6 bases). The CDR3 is CASSQASAGLGQETQYF. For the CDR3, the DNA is TGCGCCAGCAGCCAAGCCTCCGCGGGGTTGGGGCAAGAGACCCAGTACTTC.